This entry lists 16 T cell receptor beta chains sequenced from one sample in a study of identical twins. TCRdb reanalysed the 5' RACE reads using MiXCR and keeps one entry per CDR3 protein. Seen here are approximately 890,000 distinct CDR3 sequences, approximately 13% observed once, and the top ten hold around 1.5%. These records were also assigned to another study, of yellow fever vaccine responses in identical twins.

Sample: PBMCs. The receptors here all came from a woman younger than 35 in good health.

The gene calls are TRBV20-1 and TRBJ2-1, with D possibly matching TRBD1 (6 bases). CDR3 length: 13 residues. The germline V gene has CDR1 DFQATT and CDR2 SNEGSKA (reference sequence). V shed 0 bases and J shed 10 bases, with 13 bases lying between them. For the CDR3, the DNA is TGCAGTGCTAGAGATCAGGGGTACAGAGAGCAGTTCTTC. Residues: CSARDQGYREQFF.

This chain connects TRBV15 to TRBJ2-6; no definite D call. This CDR3 is built from 14 residues. Between the trimmed V and J ends, which lost 5 bases and 0 bases, there was a span of 5 bases. The germline gives CDR1 LNHNV, CDR2 YYDKDF (reference sequence). CDR3 nucleotides: TGTGCCACCAGCTCCCTCTCTGGGGCCAACGTCCTGACTTTC. It yields the protein CATSSLSGANVLTF.

The V and J genes are TRBV6-1 and TRBJ2-1; 9 nucleotides match TRBD1. This CDR3 is 15 amino acids long. J was trimmed by 6 bases and V by 2 bases; bases with no gene match: 5. From germline, CDR1 is MNHNS and CDR2 SASEGT. This CDR3 is CASSEWGQGSNEQFF. The CDR3 DNA follows: TGTGCCAGCAGTGAATGGGGACAGGGAAGCAATGAGCAGTTCTTC.

This clonotype has a handful of counts. The chain employs TRBV23-1 and TRBJ2-1; 11 bases are a match to TRBD2. TRBV23-1 is known as an ORF, though its function is uncertain. J gave up 4 bases and V 0 bases, and 8 bases lay outside the gene matches. This CDR3 spans 18 amino acids. The CDR3 nucleotides read TGCGCCAGCAGTCAATCGGTCATAGCGGGAGGGCATTACAATGAGCAGTTCTTC. The encoded protein is CASSQSVIAGGHYNEQFF.

V and J are TRBV2 and TRBJ1-1, with D uncertain. The CDR3 is made up of 14 amino acids. CDR1 SNHLY and CDR2 FYNNEI come from the germline V gene. Trimming removed 4 bases at V and 1 base at J, with 10 bases between. The CDR3 here is CASSVWTGNTEAFF. Written as DNA, the CDR3 is TGTGCCAGCAGTGTCTGGACGGGGAACACTGAAGCTTTCTTT.

V usage is TRBV3-1 and J usage is TRBJ2-5; D possibly matches TRBD1 or TRBD2 (5 bases each). Germline CDR1 LGHDT, CDR2 YNNKEL (reference sequence). With 4 bases removed from V and 10 bases from J, the gap between germline ends came to 22 bases. The CDR3 has 15 amino acids. The CDR3 DNA sequence: TGTGCCAGCAGCCCTGACACCGGGACCATGGGTGTCCAGTACTTC. This codes for CASSPDTGTMGVQYF.

V and J are TRBV6-1 and TRBJ1-2, with D uncertain. The CDR3 consists of 15 residues. Trimming removed 6 bases at V and 4 bases at J, with 18 bases between. Germline V CDR1 and CDR2: MNHNS, SASEGT. The DNA of the CDR3 is TGTGCCAGCAGCCCGATTAAGGGTACGGTCTATGGCTACACCTTC. Translated: CASSPIKGTVYGYTF.

The V and J genes are TRBV12-3 or TRBV12-4 and TRBJ1-2, with a possible D match to TRBD1 (6 bases). Trimming left V 7 bases short and J 8 bases short, with 17 bases between. The CDR3 has 13 amino acids. The CDR3 DNA follows: TGTGCCAGCACCCTCCTCAGGGGTGGAGGCTACACCTTC. Translating it yields CASTLLRGGGYTF.

This clonotype was picked up a small number of times. This chain connects TRBV7-2 to TRBJ2-1; D not certain. This CDR3 contains 12 residues. The germline V gene has CDR1 SGHTA and CDR2 FQGNSA. V gave up 1 base and J gave up 9 bases, with 7 bases separating them. The CDR3: CASSLVVGEQFF. The CDR3, as DNA: TGTGCCAGCAGCTTAGTAGTGGGTGAGCAGTTCTTC.

This clonotype was detected many times. The J gene is TRBJ1-1, the V gene TRBV24-1; D gene ambiguous. Germline-derived CDR1 and CDR2 are KGHDR and SFDVKD. The CDR3 extends over 13 amino acids. The V end was cut by 5 bases, the J end by 2 bases, with 8 bases between. The CDR3 sequence is CATSGGVNTEAFF. The DNA of the CDR3 is TGTGCCACCAGTGGGGGAGTCAACACTGAAGCTTTCTTT.

The V gene is TRBV6-5, the J gene TRBJ2-5; 12 positions match TRBD1. V lost 2 bases, J lost 5 bases, and 3 bases stayed unmatched. From germline, CDR1 is MNHEY and CDR2 SVGAGI. The CDR3 spans 15 residues. CDR3 sequence (DNA): TGTGCCAGCAGTTACGGGACAGGGGGCGGTGAGACCCAGTACTTC. As protein: CASSYGTGGGETQYF.

This clonotype was counted a few times. This rearrangement joins TRBV12-3 or TRBV12-4 to TRBJ2-7; D not certain. CDR3 length equals 11 residues. The ends were cut back, 6 bases at V and 6 bases at J, with 9 bases in the middle. Here the CDR3 reads CASSRDREQYF. DNA of the CDR3: TGTGCCAGCAGCCGAGACCGCGAGCAGTACTTC.

This clonotype was recorded a few times. This chain uses TRBV5-1 with TRBJ2-5, with 9 bases that match TRBD1. Per the germline V gene, CDR1 is SGHRS and CDR2 is YFSETQ. With V trimmed by 1 base and J by 5 bases, 9 bases remained unmatched. This CDR3 comprises 16 residues. CDR3 DNA sequence: TGCGCCAGCAGCTTGCCGGGAACAGGGGGCTTTGAGACCCAGTACTTC. It specifies CASSLPGTGGFETQYF.

In this sample, this clonotype turned up a few times. The chain recombines TRBV20-1 with TRBJ2-7; possible D gene TRBD1, 7 bases. Trimming pared 3 bases from V and 3 bases from J, leaving 18 bases between. The CDR3 is 15 amino acids. Germline V gene lookup returns CDR1 DFQATT and CDR2 SNEGSKA (reference sequence). The CDR3 loop is CSASAGQSSDYEQYV. The CDR3, as DNA: TGCAGTGCTAGCGCGGGACAGTCTTCAGACTACGAGCAGTACGTC.

The V and J genes are TRBV29-1 and TRBJ2-3; 10 positions agree with TRBD2. This CDR3 spans 18 amino acids. Trimming cost V 4 bases and J 8 bases; bases outside gene matches: 21. CDR1 and CDR2 from the germline V gene are SQVTM and ANQGSEA. The DNA for the CDR3 is TGCAGCGTTGTTTTTCTAGCGGGAGTGGGGGATTCATCAGCTACGCAGTATTTT. Its protein is CSVVFLAGVGDSSATQYF.

This clonotype appeared once. The chain has TRBV7-8 and TRBJ2-1, with D unclear. The CDR3 has 15 residues. V was clipped by 2 bases and J by 3 bases, with 11 bases between them. The germline V gene encodes CDR1 SGHVS and CDR2 FQNEAQ. The CDR3 is CASSLSGQIYNEQFF. CDR3 bases: TGTGCCAGCAGCTTAAGTGGGCAGATCTACAATGAGCAGTTCTTC.